This TCR beta chain was sequenced in a study of T cell changes during pregnancy in multiple sclerosis. The data were produced by immunoSEQ multiplex PCR, yet TCRdb's version contains in-frame clones alone and is incomplete. This sample carries tens of thousands of clones, just over 90% of them seen once, and the ten largest clones take about 1.4%. The CDR3 has 12 amino acids. From germline, CDR1 is SNHLY and CDR2 FYNNEI. V lost 6 bases to trimming and J lost 3 bases, with 8 bases between them. This specimen was peripheral blood, taken in the third trimester of pregnancy. The chain employs TRBV2 and TRBJ1-2; D not resolved. This sequence originates from a female donor in good health, enrolled as a control in a pregnancy study. As DNA, the CDR3 is TGTGCCAGCAGCCCAGTTCACTATGGCTACACCTTC. It specifies CASSPVHYGYTF.